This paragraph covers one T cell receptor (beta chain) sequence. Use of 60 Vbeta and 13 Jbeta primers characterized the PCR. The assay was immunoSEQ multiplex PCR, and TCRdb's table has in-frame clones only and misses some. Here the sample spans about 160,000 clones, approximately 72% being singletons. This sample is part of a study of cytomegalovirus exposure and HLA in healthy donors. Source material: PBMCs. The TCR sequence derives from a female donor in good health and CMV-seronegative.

The chain's CDR3 is CASSFGVAEQFF. The CDR3 coding sequence is TGCGCCAGCAGCTTCGGGGTTGCTGAGCAGTTCTTC. The V and J genes are TRBV5-1 and TRBJ2-1; a weak D match, TRBD2 (5 bases). V shed 2 bases and J shed 9 bases, with 9 bases lying between them. In germline, CDR1 is SGHRS, CDR2 YFSETQ. The CDR3 is 12 amino acids.